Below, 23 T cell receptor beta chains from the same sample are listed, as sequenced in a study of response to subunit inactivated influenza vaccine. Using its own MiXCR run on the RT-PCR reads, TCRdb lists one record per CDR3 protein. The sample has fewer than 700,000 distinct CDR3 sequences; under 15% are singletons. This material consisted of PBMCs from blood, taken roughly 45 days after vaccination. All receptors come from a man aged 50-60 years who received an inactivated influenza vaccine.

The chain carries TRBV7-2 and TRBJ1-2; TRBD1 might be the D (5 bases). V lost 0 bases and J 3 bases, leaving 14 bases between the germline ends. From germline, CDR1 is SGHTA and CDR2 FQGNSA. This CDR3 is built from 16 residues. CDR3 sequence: CASSLATGVRYYGYTF. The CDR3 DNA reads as TGTGCCAGCAGCTTAGCGACGGGGGTCCGATACTATGGCTACACCTTC.

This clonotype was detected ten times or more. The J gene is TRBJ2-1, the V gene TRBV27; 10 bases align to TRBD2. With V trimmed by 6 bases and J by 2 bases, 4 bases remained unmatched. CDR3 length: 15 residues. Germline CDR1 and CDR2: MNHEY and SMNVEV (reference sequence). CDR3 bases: TGTGCCAGCAGCCCGACTAGCGGGCCCTACAATGAGCAGTTCTTC. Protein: CASSPTSGPYNEQFF.

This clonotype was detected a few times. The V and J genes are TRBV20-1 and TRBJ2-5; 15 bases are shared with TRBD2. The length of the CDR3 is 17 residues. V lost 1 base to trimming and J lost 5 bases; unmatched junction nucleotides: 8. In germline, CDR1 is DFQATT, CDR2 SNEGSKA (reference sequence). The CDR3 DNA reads TGCAGTGCTAGAGGAATAGGGACTAGCGGGGGGACGGAGACCCAGTACTTC. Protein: CSARGIGTSGGTETQYF.

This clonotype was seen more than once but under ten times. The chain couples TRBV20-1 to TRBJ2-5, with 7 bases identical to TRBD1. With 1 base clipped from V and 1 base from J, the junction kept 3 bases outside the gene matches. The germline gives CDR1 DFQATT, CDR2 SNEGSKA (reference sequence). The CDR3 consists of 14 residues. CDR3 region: CSARGAGGQETQYF. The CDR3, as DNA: TGCAGTGCTAGAGGGGCAGGGGGCCAAGAGACCCAGTACTTC.

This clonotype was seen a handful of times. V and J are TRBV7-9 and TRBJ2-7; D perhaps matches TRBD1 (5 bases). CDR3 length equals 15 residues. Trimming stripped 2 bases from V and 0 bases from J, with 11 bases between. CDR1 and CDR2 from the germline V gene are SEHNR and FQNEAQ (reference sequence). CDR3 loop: CASSLFWGNSYEQYF. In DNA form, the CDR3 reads TGTGCCAGCAGCTTATTTTGGGGCAACTCCTACGAGCAGTACTTC.

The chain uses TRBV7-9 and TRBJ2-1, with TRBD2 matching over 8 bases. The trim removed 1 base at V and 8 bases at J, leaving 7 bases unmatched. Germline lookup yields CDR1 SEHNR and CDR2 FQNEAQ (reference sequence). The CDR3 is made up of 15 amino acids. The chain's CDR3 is CASSLVRGGVDEQFF. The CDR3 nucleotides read TGTGCCAGCAGCTTAGTTCGGGGGGGTGTGGATGAGCAGTTCTTC. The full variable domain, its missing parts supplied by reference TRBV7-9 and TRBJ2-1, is DTGVSQNPRHKITKRGQNVTFRCDPISEHNRLYWYRQTLGQGPEFLTYFQNEAQLEKSRLLSDRFSAERPKGSFSTLEIQRTEQGDSAMYLCASSLVRGGVDEQFFGPGTRLTVL.

The DNA for the CDR3 is TGTGCCAGCAGTTTAGGGCCCAGCGTGGGGTCCTACGAGCAGTACTTC. Residues: CASSLGPSVGSYEQYF. This chain joins TRBV12-3 or TRBV12-4 and TRBJ2-7; no reliable D call. The CDR3 is made up of 16 amino acids. Trimming removed 1 base from V and 1 base from J, with 14 bases in between.

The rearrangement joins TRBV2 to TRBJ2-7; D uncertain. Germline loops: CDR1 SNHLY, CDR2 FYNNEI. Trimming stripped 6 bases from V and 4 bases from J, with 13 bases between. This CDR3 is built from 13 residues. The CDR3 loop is CASRRTPRYEQYF. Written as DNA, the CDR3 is TGTGCCAGCAGGCGTACCCCCAGGTACGAGCAGTACTTC.

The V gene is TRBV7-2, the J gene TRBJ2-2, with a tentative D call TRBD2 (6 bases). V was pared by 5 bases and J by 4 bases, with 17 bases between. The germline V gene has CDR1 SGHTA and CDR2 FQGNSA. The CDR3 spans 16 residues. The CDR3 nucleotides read TGTGCCAGCAGCCCCCAGGGAGGCCCACTCACCGGGGAGCTGTTTTTT. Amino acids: CASSPQGGPLTGELFF.

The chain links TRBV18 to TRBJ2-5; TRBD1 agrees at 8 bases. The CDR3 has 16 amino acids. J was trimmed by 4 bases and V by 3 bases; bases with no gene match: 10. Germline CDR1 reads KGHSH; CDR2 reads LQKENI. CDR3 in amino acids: CASSPNPTGTGETQYF. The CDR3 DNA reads TGTGCCAGCTCACCGAATCCCACCGGGACAGGAGAGACCCAGTACTTC. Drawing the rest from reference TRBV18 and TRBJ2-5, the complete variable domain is NAGVMQNPRHLVRRRGQEARLRCSPMKGHSHVYWYRQLPEEGLKFMVYLQKENIIDESGMPKERFSAEFPKEGPSILRIQQVVRGDSAAYFCASSPNPTGTGETQYFGPGTRLLVL.

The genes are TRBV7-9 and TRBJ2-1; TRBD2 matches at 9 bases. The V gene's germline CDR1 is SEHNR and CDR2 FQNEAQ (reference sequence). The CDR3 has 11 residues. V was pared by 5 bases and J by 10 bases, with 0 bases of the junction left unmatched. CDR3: CASSGTSEQFF. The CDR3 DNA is TGTGCCAGCAGCGGGACTAGCGAGCAGTTCTTC.

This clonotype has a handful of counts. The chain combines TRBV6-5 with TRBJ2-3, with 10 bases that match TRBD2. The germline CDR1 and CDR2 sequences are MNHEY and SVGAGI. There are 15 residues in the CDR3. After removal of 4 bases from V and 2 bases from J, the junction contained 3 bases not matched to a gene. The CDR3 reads CASSWLAGDTDTQYF. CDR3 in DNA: TGTGCCAGCAGTTGGCTAGCGGGGGACACAGATACGCAGTATTTT.

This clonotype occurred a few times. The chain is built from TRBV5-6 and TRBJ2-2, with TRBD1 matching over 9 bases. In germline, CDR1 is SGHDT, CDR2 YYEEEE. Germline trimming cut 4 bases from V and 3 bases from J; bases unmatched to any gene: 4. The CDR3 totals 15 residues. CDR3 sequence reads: CASSRDREYTGELFF. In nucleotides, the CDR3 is TGTGCCAGCAGCCGGGACAGGGAGTACACCGGGGAGCTGTTTTTT.

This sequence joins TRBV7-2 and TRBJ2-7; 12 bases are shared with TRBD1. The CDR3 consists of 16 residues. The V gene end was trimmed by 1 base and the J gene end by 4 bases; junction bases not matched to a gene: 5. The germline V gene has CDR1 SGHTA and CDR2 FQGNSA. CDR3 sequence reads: CASSLGPGQGAYEQYF. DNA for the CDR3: TGTGCCAGCAGCTTAGGCCCGGGACAGGGGGCTTACGAGCAGTACTTC.

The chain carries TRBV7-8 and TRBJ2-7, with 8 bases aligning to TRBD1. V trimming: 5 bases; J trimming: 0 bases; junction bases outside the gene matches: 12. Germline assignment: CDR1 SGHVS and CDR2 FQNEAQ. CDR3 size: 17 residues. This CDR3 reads CASSPGTGSVGSYEQYF. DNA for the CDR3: TGTGCCAGCAGCCCGGGGACAGGTTCGGTGGGCTCCTACGAGCAGTACTTC.

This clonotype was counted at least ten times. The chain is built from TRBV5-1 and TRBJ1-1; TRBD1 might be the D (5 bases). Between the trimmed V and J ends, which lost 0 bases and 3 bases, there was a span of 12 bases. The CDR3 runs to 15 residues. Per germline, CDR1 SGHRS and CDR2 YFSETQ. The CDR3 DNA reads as TGCGCCAGCAGCTTGGAGAGGCCAGGGTACACTGAAGCTTTCTTT. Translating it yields CASSLERPGYTEAFF.

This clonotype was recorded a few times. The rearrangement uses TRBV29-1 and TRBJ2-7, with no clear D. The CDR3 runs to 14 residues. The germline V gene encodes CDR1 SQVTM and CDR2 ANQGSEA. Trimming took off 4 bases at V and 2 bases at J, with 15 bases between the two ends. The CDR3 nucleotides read TGCAGCGTTGGAAGGGTTTCCACAACCTACGAGCAGTACTTC. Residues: CSVGRVSTTYEQYF.

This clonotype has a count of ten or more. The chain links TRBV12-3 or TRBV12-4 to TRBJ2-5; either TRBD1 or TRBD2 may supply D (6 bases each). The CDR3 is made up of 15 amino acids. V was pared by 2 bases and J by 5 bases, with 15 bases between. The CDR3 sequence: CASSLNDGGWETQYF. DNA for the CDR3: TGTGCCAGCAGTTTAAATGACGGGGGCTGGGAGACCCAGTACTTC.

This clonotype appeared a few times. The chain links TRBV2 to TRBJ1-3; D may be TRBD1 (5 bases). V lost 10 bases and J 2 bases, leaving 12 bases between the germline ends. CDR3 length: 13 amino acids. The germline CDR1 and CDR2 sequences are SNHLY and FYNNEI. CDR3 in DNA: TGTGCCACTACGACAGACACTGGAAACACCATATATTTT. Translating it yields CATTTDTGNTIYF. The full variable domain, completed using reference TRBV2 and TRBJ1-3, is EPEVTQTPSHQVTQMGQEVILRCVPISNHLYFYWYRQILGQKVEFLVSFYNNEISEKSEIFDDQFSVERPDGSNFTLKIRSTKLEDSAMYFCATTTDTGNTIYFGEGSWLTVV.

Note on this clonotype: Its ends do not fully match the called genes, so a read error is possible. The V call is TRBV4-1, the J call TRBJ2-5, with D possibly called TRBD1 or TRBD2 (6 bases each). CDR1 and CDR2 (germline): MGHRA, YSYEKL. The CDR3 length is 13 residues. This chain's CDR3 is CASSQEYGGYRDF. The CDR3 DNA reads TGCGCCAGCAGCCAAGAGTATGGGGGGTACAGGGACTTC.

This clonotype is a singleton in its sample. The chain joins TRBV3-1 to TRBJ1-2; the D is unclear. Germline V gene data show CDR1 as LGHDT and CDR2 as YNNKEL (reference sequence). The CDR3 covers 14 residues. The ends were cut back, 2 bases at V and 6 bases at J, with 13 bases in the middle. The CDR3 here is CASSQWQPRDGYTF. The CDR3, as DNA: TGTGCCAGCAGCCAATGGCAGCCGAGGGATGGCTACACCTTC.

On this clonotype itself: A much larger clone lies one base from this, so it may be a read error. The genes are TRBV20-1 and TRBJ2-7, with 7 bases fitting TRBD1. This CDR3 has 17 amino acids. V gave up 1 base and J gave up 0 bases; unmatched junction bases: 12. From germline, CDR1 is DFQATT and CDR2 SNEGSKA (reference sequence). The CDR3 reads CSARAKCDRDPSYEQYF. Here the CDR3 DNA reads TGCAGTGCTAGAGCCAAATGTGACAGGGACCCCTCCTACGAGCAGTACTTC.

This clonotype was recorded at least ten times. CDR3 amino acids: CASSTGTGGTSPLHF. As DNA, the CDR3 is TGTGCCAGCAGCACAGGGACAGGGGGGACTTCACCCCTCCACTTT. The chain uses TRBV7-9 and TRBJ1-6; 11 nucleotides match TRBD1. The J segment lost 9 bases and the V segment lost 5 bases, leaving 6 bases of the junction unmatched. CDR3 length equals 15 residues. Looked up from germline, CDR1 is SEHNR and CDR2 is FQNEAQ (reference sequence).